This T cell receptor (beta chain) was sequenced for a study of shared clonotypes between healthy human individuals. Whole-study findings and limits: Shared clonotypes across all four donors exceeded non-shared ones in generation probability.

As to this clone: The antigen remains undetermined.

Per germline, CDR1 SGHDN and CDR2 FVKESK. With 8 bases removed from V and 0 bases from J, the gap between germline ends came to 11 bases. The CDR3 runs 13 residues. The deep-level immunoSEQ assay was used. Each PCR replicate from the sorted subsets contained about 200 ng DNA, which is some 30,000 T cell genomes. Clones were read by immunoSEQ multiplex PCR, and TCRdb kept only the in-frame ones, dropping some. Among roughly 640,000 clones listed, under 80% were seen once. This clonotype was sampled from a woman aged 25 to 45 in good health. The specimen sequenced was memory CD4+ T cells sorted from blood. Subset denoted: CD45RA-negative fraction. The chain carries TRBV14 and TRBJ2-7, with D possibly matching TRBD1 (6 bases). This chain's CDR3 is CASGMGASYEQYF. CDR3 nucleotides: TGTGCCAGCGGGATGGGGGCCTCCTACGAGCAGTACTTC.